The present TCR beta chain was sequenced within a study of blood T cell repertoires in COVID-19. About the research overall: From the United States, Italy and Spain came samples of acute and convalescent COVID-19. Sample material is recorded as cDNA or gDNA derived from T cells, B-cell-depleted T cells, or PBMCs.

The CDR3 has 15 residues. The germline V gene has CDR1 SGHAT and CDR2 FQNNGV. In the study's own analysis: Scientists estimated how many nucleated cells there were by amplifying reference gene primers. Clones were read by immunoSEQ multiplex PCR, and TCRdb kept only the in-frame ones, dropping some. The D gene and trimming were derived from the DNA, and the V and J assignments and clone size from that table. Of about 88,000 clones detected, 72% appear once; the ten largest clones hold about 22%. Concerning this clone itself: At one of its ends the junction is not consistent with the germline gene, which may arise from a read error.

What was sequenced was peripheral blood. The rearrangement uses TRBV11-2 and TRBJ2-7, with TRBD1 as a possible D gene (6 bases). The TCR comes from a woman aged 55-69 years in a cohort sampled during active or convalescent COVID-19. For the CDR3, the DNA is TGTGCCAGCTGCTTACAGGGATTGAACTCCTACGAGCAGTACTTC. This sequence encodes CASCLQGLNSYEQYF.